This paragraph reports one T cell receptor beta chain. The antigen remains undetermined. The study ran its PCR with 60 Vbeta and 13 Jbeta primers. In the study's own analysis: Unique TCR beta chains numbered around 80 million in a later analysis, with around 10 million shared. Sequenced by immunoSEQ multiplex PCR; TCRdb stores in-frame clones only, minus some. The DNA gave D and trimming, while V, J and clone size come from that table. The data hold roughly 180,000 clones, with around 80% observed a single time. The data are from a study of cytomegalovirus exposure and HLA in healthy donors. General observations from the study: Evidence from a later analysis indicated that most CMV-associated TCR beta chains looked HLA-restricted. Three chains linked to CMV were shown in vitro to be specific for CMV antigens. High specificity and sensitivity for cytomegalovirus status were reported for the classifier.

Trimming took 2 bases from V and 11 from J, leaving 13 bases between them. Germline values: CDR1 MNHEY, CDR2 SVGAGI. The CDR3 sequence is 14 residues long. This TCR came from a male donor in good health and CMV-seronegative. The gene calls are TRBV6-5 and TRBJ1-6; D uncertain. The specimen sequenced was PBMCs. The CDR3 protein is CASSYRSGVAPLHF. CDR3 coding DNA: TGTGCCAGCAGTTACCGGTCCGGGGTGGCACCCCTCCACTTT.